A selection of T cell receptor beta chains follows, all from one sample in a study of post-analysis software for immune sequencing data. TCRdb independently ran MiXCR on the PCR reads; one entry per CDR3 protein. Altogether hundreds of thousands of distinct CDR3 sequences are present, roughly 30% being singletons, with the ten largest covering more than 0.45%. The sequencing input was blood. These receptors came from a girl aged 10 to 17 with multiple sclerosis. CDR3s include the opening cysteine and the closing phenylalanine or tryptophan. D genes are given only for firm matches. Where a row states a size, it is once, few, many or the class of an expanded clone; other rows omit it.

>TRBV4-1|TRBJ1-5|.|.
TGCGCCAGCAGCCCACTCGCCCATCAGCCCCAGCATTTT
CASSPLAHQPQHF
>TRBV12-3/TRBV12-4|TRBJ2-5|.|few
TGTGCCAGCAGAAAAAACGTAGAGGGGCAAGAGACCCAGTACTTC
CASRKNVEGQETQYF
>TRBV3-1|TRBJ2-7|TRBD2|few
TGTGCCAGCAGCCAAGCGGGAGGGACCAACGAGCAGTACTTC
CASSQAGGTNEQYF
>TRBV6-5|TRBJ1-4|.|few
TGTGCCAGCAGTTACTCCCTTTCGGGGGCCTCTAATGAAAAACTGTTTTTT
CASSYSLSGASNEKLFF
>TRBV5-1|TRBJ2-1|.|.
TGCGCCAGCAGGGGACCGCTCCAGGGTGAGCAGTTCTTC
CASRGPLQGEQFF
>TRBV3-1|TRBJ2-5|.|few
TGTGCCAGCAGCCACGCCCCGTATGAGGAGACCCAGTACTTC
CASSHAPYEETQYF
>TRBV7-2|TRBJ2-7|TRBD2|.
TGTGTCAGCAGCCTACCGGGACTAGCGGGCTACGAGCAGTACTTC
CVSSLPGLAGYEQYF
>TRBV7-2|TRBJ1-2|.|.
TGTGCCAGCAGCTTATCCGATCCCACCGACTATGGCTACACCTTC
CASSLSDPTDYGYTF
>TRBV20-1|TRBJ2-7|TRBD1|few
TGCAGTGCCCGCCCGGGACAGGGAACCTACGAGCAGTACTTC
CSARPGQGTYEQYF
>TRBV20-1|TRBJ2-1|.|.
TGCAGTGCAATACAGGGAGCTCTGTACTACAATGAGCAGTTCTTC
CSAIQGALYYNEQFF
>TRBV4-3|TRBJ2-2|TRBD2|few
TGCGCCAGCAGCCAAGCAGGGACTAGCGGGAGTCGCTTCACCGGGGAGCTGTTTTTT
CASSQAGTSGSRFTGELFF
>TRBV18|TRBJ2-1|TRBD2|few
TGTGCCAGCTCACTACTAGCGGGAGTACTCCGCAATGAGCAGTTCTTC
CASSLLAGVLRNEQFF
>TRBV24-1|TRBJ2-1|.|few
TGTGCCACCAGTGATTTGGGGGGAAATGAGCAGTTCTTC
CATSDLGGNEQFF
>TRBV29-1|TRBJ1-2|TRBD1|.
TGCAGCGACCGGACAGGGGAAGTCGGCTACACCTTC
CSDRTGEVGYTF
>TRBV7-9|TRBJ2-7|.|.
TGTGCCAGCAGCGCCGACAGGAACTACGAGCAGTACTTC
CASSADRNYEQYF
>TRBV6-6|TRBJ1-2|TRBD1|few
TGTGCCAGCAGTACCGGACAGGGAGAGGGCTACACCTTC
CASSTGQGEGYTF
>TRBV3-1|TRBJ2-1|.|.
TGTGCCAGCAGATTTAGCGGCTACAATGAGCAGTTCTTC
CASRFSGYNEQFF
>TRBV29-1|TRBJ1-2|TRBD1|few
TGCAGCGCCTACCACCGGGACAGGGGTAGAGGCTACACCTTC
CSAYHRDRGRGYTF
>TRBV5-5|TRBJ2-1|TRBD1|few
TGTGCCAGCAGCTGGACAGGGATTGAGCAGTTCTTC
CASSWTGIEQFF
>TRBV7-2|TRBJ2-7|.|.
TGTGCCAGCAGCTTAGCGCCCGGACAGTACGAGCAGTACTTC
CASSLAPGQYEQYF
>TRBV7-2|TRBJ2-5|.|few
TGTGCCAGCAGGATTTCCGGCCAAGAGACCCAGTACTTC
CASRISGQETQYF
>TRBV14|TRBJ2-1|TRBD2|once
TGTGCCAGCAGCAAGACTAGCGGGGCCTACAATGAGCAGTTCTTC
CASSKTSGAYNEQFF
>TRBV6-1|TRBJ1-5|.|.
TGTGCCAGCAGGGCCGGTCATAGCAATCAGCCCCAGCATTTT
CASRAGHSNQPQHF
>TRBV29-1|TRBJ2-5|.|many
TGCAGCGTTGCTCAAGGGCCAGAGACCCAGTACTTC
CSVAQGPETQYF
>TRBV28|TRBJ2-3|TRBD2|few
TGTGCCAGCAGCCCCTCCGGGACTAGCGGGAGGACTACGCAGTATTTT
CASSPSGTSGRTTQYF
>TRBV20-1|TRBJ2-7|TRBD2|.
TGCAGTGCTCGGACTAGCGGACGTCCGGACGAGCAGTACTTC
CSARTSGRPDEQYF
>TRBV5-1|TRBJ2-7|.|.
TGCGCCAGCAGCTTGGGGGATGAGGGCAGGACCTACGAGCAGTACTTC
CASSLGDEGRTYEQYF
>TRBV20-1|TRBJ1-4|TRBD1|few
TGCAGTGCGCGGACAGGGTCGGCCGCAACTAATGAAAAACTGTTTTTT
CSARTGSAATNEKLFF
>TRBV7-9|TRBJ1-5|TRBD1|few
TGTGCCACGTCGGACAGGGTGGAGAATCAGCCCCAGCATTTT
CATSDRVENQPQHF
>TRBV9|TRBJ2-3|TRBD2|.
TGTGCCAGCAGCGTAGCGGGACTAGGGGCTATCACAGATACGCAGTATTTT
CASSVAGLGAITDTQYF
>TRBV2|TRBJ2-1|.|few
TGTGCCAGCAGTCCGGCGGGGAGAAACTACAATGAGCAGTTCTTC
CASSPAGRNYNEQFF
>TRBV7-8|TRBJ1-1|TRBD1|.
TGTGCCAGCAGCCTAGCGACAGGGCCACAACCGATGAACACTGAAGCTTTCTTT
CASSLATGPQPMNTEAFF
>TRBV7-2|TRBJ1-4|.|.
TGTGCCAGCAGCTTGGATCGGGGGTGGGAAAAACTGTTTTTT
CASSLDRGWEKLFF
>TRBV2|TRBJ1-4|.|.
TGTGCCAGCAGCCCCGGGACTAGGAGGGAAAAACTGTTTTTT
CASSPGTRREKLFF
>TRBV24-1|TRBJ2-1|.|once
TGTGCCACCAGTTCGGGGGGCGCGGGTTACAATGAGCAGTTCTTC
CATSSGGAGYNEQFF
>TRBV5-6|TRBJ2-3|.|.
TGTGCCAGCAGCGACTTGGGGGTGTCGGACACAGATACGCAGTATTTT
CASSDLGVSDTDTQYF
>TRBV9|TRBJ2-1|TRBD2|.
TGTGCCAGCAGCGCTACTAGCGGCTACATAAATGAGCAGTTCTTC
CASSATSGYINEQFF
>TRBV5-1|TRBJ2-5|TRBD1|.
TGCGCCAGCAGCTTGGGGCAGGGGGCAACAGAGACCCAGTACTTC
CASSLGQGATETQYF
>TRBV4-2|TRBJ1-1|.|few
TGTGCCAGCAGCCAACGACAGTCGAACACTGAAGCTTTCTTT
CASSQRQSNTEAFF
>TRBV6-2/TRBV6-3|TRBJ2-3|.|.
TGTGCCAGCAAGCGACTAGTAGACGGAGATACGCAGTATTTT
CASKRLVDGDTQYF
>TRBV5-6|TRBJ2-7|.|many
TGTGCCAGCAGCTTTGAACTTTCCGCCTACGAGCAGTACTTC
CASSFELSAYEQYF
>TRBV11-2|TRBJ2-3|.|few
TGTGCCAGCAGCGCAACGCCCCTGGCGAGTAGCACAGATACGCAGTATTTT
CASSATPLASSTDTQYF
>TRBV3-1|TRBJ1-6|.|few
TGTGCCAGCAGCCGACAGGCCTCAAATTCACCCCTCCACTTT
CASSRQASNSPLHF
>TRBV5-4|TRBJ2-3|.|.
TGTGCCAGCAGCTTGGGGGGATACAGGGAGACGCAGTATTTT
CASSLGGYRETQYF
>TRBV27|TRBJ2-7|.|.
TGTGCCAGCAGTTTTAAGGGAGGCTCCTACGAGCAGTACTTC
CASSFKGGSYEQYF
>TRBV2|TRBJ1-5|.|.
TGTGCCAGCAGTCGAACTGACAGAAATCAGCCCCAGCATTTT
CASSRTDRNQPQHF
>TRBV30|TRBJ1-2|.|few
TGTGCCTGGAGCCAAGACGGGGGCCGGTTTGGCTACACCTTC
CAWSQDGGRFGYTF